Listed here is a single T cell receptor beta chain. Its antigen remains unidentified. No base quality values were provided; no much bigger clone lies one nucleotide off. V sheds 5 bases and J sheds 4 bases, leaving 9 bases between their ends. As encoded in the germline V gene, CDR1 is SQVTM while CDR2 is ANQGSEA. From the cysteine up to the phenylalanine, the CDR3 has a length of 12 residues. Only CDR3 DNA remains: 36 bases, in frame from the first base. The library was prepared using 5' RACE. Sequencing instrument: Illumina HiSeq 2000. A universal primer binding site was introduced by template switching, and a unique molecular identifier was present in the final cDNA, enabling accurate counting of TCR cDNA molecules. First-strand cDNA for TCR alpha and beta chains was synthesized from specific primers in the conserved constant-segment region. To control for contamination, each cDNA library was double barcoded with a SMART-Mk sample barcode plus Illumina barcodes. Two successive PCR steps introduced TruSeq adapter sequences along with Illumina sample barcodes. TCR alpha and beta cDNA libraries were sequenced on the Illumina HiSeq platform with custom primers. In the paper's pipeline: MiGEC processed the raw reads to extract unique molecular identifiers, while MiXCR was used to determine the CDR3 positions. For each individual, recombination models were inferred using an EM algorithm with the repgenHMM and IGoR tools. Shared clonotypes were analyzed with the tcR package in R, and sharing was normalized by the product of cloneset sizes. To study raw recombination free of thymic and clonal selection effects, out-of-frame nonproductive sequences were analyzed. In-frame beta chains were kept once TCRdb had trimmed the public reads at Q25 with fastp and called clones with MiXCR. Under each unique CDR3 protein, matching rows form one entry showing the most common genes and DNA. The V and J calls were determined by TCRdb, not by the authors. This sample holds fewer than 650,000 distinct CDR3 sequences; 9.6% were observed only once. The top ten constitute roughly 3% of the sample.

The data stem from a study of identical twins (dated by TCRdb to about 2016). The study in broad terms: TCR alpha and beta repertoires from monozygotic twins, unrelated adults of various ages and cord blood were deep-sequenced to test whether fetal clonotypes persist. Replicate twin experiments were performed at different times using different library preparation protocols to rule out contamination.

Every donor was a healthy Caucasian. Three pairs of female monozygotic twins, all aged about 18 to 30 years, were included in the twin cohort. The RNA used for TCR libraries was isolated from peripheral blood mononuclear cells. Paper-wide results and their limitations: Abundant cord blood beta clonotypes carried fewer insertions; young adult naive repertoires showed a weaker similar trend, while memory repertoires showed none. The excess sharing between twins in beta out-of-frame sequences was weaker because fewer shared sequences reduced the signal-to-noise ratio. Invariant T cells such as MAIT and iNKT could partly confound zero-insertion analyses, though diverse VJ usage argued against this for most clonotypes. Compared with coincidental sharing between unrelated individuals, out-of-frame TCR alpha sequences shared between twins had an excess of sequences with low generation probability. In monozygotic twins, out-of-frame TCR alpha sharing was systematically underestimated by recombination models, although the models agreed with sharing between unrelated individuals. Because the same donors could not be followed over many years, conclusions were based on cross-sectional statistical analysis.

The sample also formed part of further work on yellow fever vaccine responses in identical twins. The second investigation adds: According to the authors, in identical twins the way T cells responded to vaccination appeared partly convergent and partly personalized. In the study, vaccine-responding T cell clones were precisely tracked in identical twins.

This receptor was identified in a woman in her late teens or twenties in good health. Material for sequencing was PBMCs. In this chain, TRBV29-1 is recombined with TRBJ2-1; no D gene is confidently identified. The sequenced DNA: TGCAGCGTTAGGTTCGGATACAATGAGCAGTTCTTC. This is translated as CSVRFGYNEQFF.